Below are 7 T cell receptor beta chains sequenced from a single sample in a study of post-analysis software for immune sequencing data. Whole-study findings and limits: Compared with controls, patients had more of about five TRBV segments, including TRBV5-6, TRBV5-1 and TRBV20-1.

Their target antigens are unknown. Libraries were made from TCR beta cDNA, and they carried unique molecular identifiers. TCRdb passed the PCR reads through MiXCR, listing each CDR3 protein once. The sample lists about 540,000 distinct CDR3 sequences; around a third were seen once. The sequenced material came from blood. These receptors were obtained from a girl younger than 18 with multiple sclerosis.

The CDR3 reads CASSLRTGGVNTEAFF. CDR3 DNA sequence: TGTGCCAGCAGCTTAAGGACAGGGGGTGTGAACACTGAAGCTTTCTTT. The chain is built from TRBV7-2 and TRBJ1-1, with 10 bases lining up with TRBD1. Per germline, CDR1 SGHTA and CDR2 FQGNSA. This CDR3 has 16 amino acids. Trimming took 2 bases from V and 0 from J; bases not matched to a gene: 3.

This clonotype was detected a few times. This chain joins TRBV7-3 and TRBJ2-6; 9 bases are a match to TRBD1. CDR3 length: 18 residues. Germline trimming cut 0 bases from V and 0 bases from J; bases unmatched to any gene: 3. Germline V gives CDR1 SGHTA, CDR2 FQGTGA. The CDR3 is CASSLTGQGDSGANVLTF. CDR3 DNA: TGTGCCAGCAGCTTAACGGGACAGGGAGACTCTGGGGCCAACGTCCTGACTTTC.

This clonotype was detected only a few times. The J gene is TRBJ1-2, the V gene TRBV5-6; D is perhaps TRBD1 (5 bases). V was trimmed by 0 bases and J by 0 bases, leaving 9 bases between them. CDR1 is SGHDT and CDR2 is YYEEEE in the germline V gene. This CDR3 has 15 amino acids. In DNA, the CDR3 is TGTGCCAGCAGCTTGGGGGACGCTGCTAACTATGGCTACACCTTC. The encoded protein is CASSLGDAANYGYTF.

In its sample, this clonotype was seen a few times. The rearrangement links TRBV6-5 to TRBJ2-6; D not resolved. The CDR3 runs 15 residues. V lost 6 bases, J lost 0 bases, and 9 bases lay in between. In germline, CDR1 is MNHEY, CDR2 SVGAGI. CDR3 loop: CASRALPSGANVLTF. The CDR3 DNA sequence: TGTGCCAGCAGGGCCCTTCCCTCTGGGGCCAACGTCCTGACTTTC.

The chain links TRBV28 to TRBJ1-5; tentative D call: TRBD1 (5 bases). The germline gives CDR1 MDHEN, CDR2 SYDVKM. Trimming took off 7 bases at V and 2 bases at J, with 15 bases between the two ends. The CDR3 contains 15 residues. CDR3 protein: CASTARGRGNQPQHF. The CDR3 DNA sequence: TGTGCCAGCACCGCCCGGGGCAGGGGCAATCAGCCCCAGCATTTT.

The chain carries TRBV9 and TRBJ2-5; 10 bases are a match to TRBD2. Germline-derived CDR1 and CDR2 are SGDLS and YYNGEE. This CDR3 comprises 17 residues. J gave up 2 bases and V 4 bases, and 11 bases lay outside the gene matches. The DNA of the CDR3 is TGTGCCAGCAGCTCCCATTTTGGGGGACTAGCGCAAGAGACCCAGTACTTC. Its translation is CASSSHFGGLAQETQYF.

The genes are TRBV2 and TRBJ2-2, with D possibly being TRBD2 (6 bases). The V and J ends lost 4 bases and 5 bases respectively, with 11 bases between them. CDR1 and CDR2 from the germline V gene are SNHLY and FYNNEI. This CDR3 has 14 amino acids. The CDR3 loop reads CASSGRGATGELFF. As DNA, the CDR3 is TGTGCCAGCAGTGGGCGGGGAGCTACCGGGGAGCTGTTTTTT.